These T cell receptor beta chains were read from a single sample in a study of cytomegalovirus exposure and HLA in healthy donors. Sequencing was performed with immunoSEQ multiplex PCR; in TCRdb, only in-frame clones are kept and a portion is missing. Here the sample spans 150,000 to 200,000 clones, about three quarters being singletons. Sequencing was carried out using PBMCs. The receptors come from a woman in her forties or fifties in good health and CMV-seropositive. Both conserved end residues are part of each CDR3. Fields, in order: J gene, V gene, CDR3 protein.

j_call: TRBJ2-2; v_call: TRBV10-1; cdr3_aa: CASSEFERPNTGELFF
j_call: TRBJ1-2; v_call: TRBV13; cdr3_aa: CASSRQGAGGYTF
j_call: TRBJ2-2; v_call: TRBV7-2; cdr3_aa: CASSSRQGYTGELFF
j_call: TRBJ2-3; v_call: TRBV7-9; cdr3_aa: CDREASGGAVTDTQYF
j_call: TRBJ2-6; v_call: TRBV10-3; cdr3_aa: CAISDSSGANGLTF
j_call: TRBJ2-1; v_call: TRBV29-1; cdr3_aa: CSVEEVGGRSSYNEQFF
j_call: TRBJ1-6; v_call: TRBV11-3; cdr3_aa: CASSRPGQGYSPLHF
j_call: TRBJ2-1; v_call: TRBV7-2; cdr3_aa: CASSRRQGQNEQFF
j_call: TRBJ2-1; v_call: TRBV11-3; cdr3_aa: CASSFYTGGNEQFF
j_call: TRBJ1-1; v_call: TRBV5-4; cdr3_aa: CASSPAGIRLAFF
j_call: TRBJ1-1; v_call: TRBV4-1; cdr3_aa: CASSRHRGRNTEAFF
j_call: TRBJ1-1; v_call: TRBV6-4; cdr3_aa: CASSETGLGDRRTEAFF
j_call: TRBJ2-3; v_call: TRBV10-3; cdr3_aa: CAISAGTSVGDTQYF
j_call: TRBJ2-3; v_call: TRBV5-4; cdr3_aa: CASSLKGGETDTQYF
j_call: TRBJ2-5; v_call: TRBV7-2; cdr3_aa: CASSQRLAGGLETQYF